The TCR beta chain under discussion was sequenced for a study of HIV-infected children after antiretroviral therapy interruption. Study-wide context: Most children had recorded EBV and CMV exposure. For the interruption arm, samples span week 0 through about 3 years after study end. Continuous-treatment samples came from weeks 0, 48 and 150.

Treatment given: PENTA 11 planned treatment interruption arm or continuous ART arm. This CDR3 spans 16 amino acids. The germline V and J ends were trimmed by 1 base and 3 bases, with 13 bases remaining between them. Germline V CDR1 and CDR2: LGHDT, YNNKEL (reference sequence). RNA-based 3' RACE libraries used unique molecular identifiers. MiXCR, applied by TCRdb to the 3' RACE reads, yields one record per CDR3 protein. The sample shows about 89,000 distinct CDR3 sequences, about 7% of them seen only once. This clonotype was counted at least ten times. The gene calls are TRBV3-1 and TRBJ2-1; tentatively, D is TRBD1 (6 bases). The receptor was isolated from a pool of human donors with HIV. The source was CD45RA+ CD4+ T cells from PBMCs, pooled from several time points, collected from a donor given antiretroviral therapy, either interrupted or continuous. Subset: naive CD4+ CD45RA+ CD45RO- T cells. Here the CDR3 reads CASSQGRTVSYNEQFF. The CDR3 DNA reads as TGTGCCAGCAGCCAAGGACGGACAGTCAGCTACAATGAGCAGTTCTTC.